This is a list of T cell receptor beta chains from one sample in a study of blood T cell repertoires in COVID-19. The assay was immunoSEQ multiplex PCR, and TCRdb's table has in-frame clones only and misses some. This sample has 250,000 to 400,000 clones, with roughly 90% found just once. The sequenced sample consisted of peripheral blood. These receptors all stem from a woman aged 30 to 39 with COVID-19, enrolled during active disease. CDR3s include the opening cysteine and the closing phenylalanine or tryptophan. A D gene is named only where the DNA matches it firmly. The listing skips clone size in some rows; elsewhere it reads once, few, many or a size class.

V: TRBV5-5
J: TRBJ2-5
size: once
D: TRBD1
DNA: TGTGCCAGCAGACCTTCGACAGGGGGAGAGACCCAGTACTTC
CDR3: CASRPSTGGETQYF

V: TRBV7-2
J: TRBJ2-7
size: once
D: TRBD2
DNA: TGTGCCAGCAGCCAGAGACTAGCGGGACTTACCTACGAGCAGTACTTC
CDR3: CASSQRLAGLTYEQYF

V: TRBV5-4
J: TRBJ1-4
size: NA
D: TRBD1
DNA: TGTGCCAGCAGCCCGGAGCGACAGGGGAGTAATGAAAAACTGTTTTTT
CDR3: CASSPERQGSNEKLFF

V: TRBV7-2
J: TRBJ1-5
size: NA
D: NA
DNA: TGTGCCAGCAGCCTAAATTCAGGGGACGAGCCCCAGCATTTT
CDR3: CASSLNSGDEPQHF

V: TRBV12-3/TRBV12-4
J: TRBJ2-3
size: NA
D: NA
DNA: TGTGCCAGCAGTTTGTCACAGAATACGCAGTATTTT
CDR3: CASSLSQNTQYF

V: TRBV7-9
J: TRBJ1-6
size: NA
D: TRBD1
DNA: TGTGCCAGCAGCTCCAGCCGGGACAGGGGGAGAAACGATTCACCCCTCCACTTT
CDR3: CASSSSRDRGRNDSPLHF

V: TRBV30
J: TRBJ1-1
size: NA
D: NA
DNA: TGTGCCTGGAGAGTAAGGGGTGAAGCTTTCTTT
CDR3: CAWRVRGEAFF

V: TRBV5-5
J: TRBJ2-1
size: NA
D: NA
DNA: TGTGCCAGCAGCTCGGACGGAGTAGACAGTCTCGGTAGGTTCTTC
CDR3: CASSSDGVDSLGRFF

V: TRBV29-1
J: TRBJ1-2
size: NA
D: TRBD1
DNA: TGCAGCGTTGCGGGACAGGGGAACTATGGCTACACCTTC
CDR3: CSVAGQGNYGYTF

V: TRBV6-5
J: TRBJ1-1
size: few
D: NA
DNA: TGTGCCAGCAGTTCCCTCGGGTGGACTGAAGCTTTCTTT
CDR3: CASSSLGWTEAFF

V: TRBV12-3/TRBV12-4
J: TRBJ2-7
size: NA
D: NA
DNA: TGTGCCAGCAGCAGGGTAATGAACGAGCAGTACTTC
CDR3: CASSRVMNEQYF

V: TRBV2
J: TRBJ1-1
size: once
D: NA
DNA: TGTGCCAGCAGTGGAACTAACACTGAAGCTTTCTTT
CDR3: CASSGTNTEAFF

V: TRBV6-5
J: TRBJ1-1
size: NA
D: TRBD1
DNA: TGTGCCAGCAGTCCCCTGACAGGGGGAGACACTGAAGCTTTCTTT
CDR3: CASSPLTGGDTEAFF

V: TRBV10-1
J: TRBJ2-1
size: NA
D: TRBD2
DNA: TGCGCCAGCAGCGGATTACTAGCGGGAGCCTTCGATGAGCAGTTCTTC
CDR3: CASSGLLAGAFDEQFF

V: TRBV30
J: TRBJ1-2
size: NA
D: NA
DNA: TGTGCCTGGAGTGTACGGGGAGGTGGCTACACCTTC
CDR3: CAWSVRGGGYTF

V: TRBV28
J: TRBJ1-5
size: NA
D: NA
DNA: TGTGCCAGCAGTCCGGGAGGTCGGCTTAGTAGCGATCAGCCCCAGCATTTT
CDR3: CASSPGGRLSSDQPQHF

V: TRBV30
J: TRBJ2-7
size: NA
D: NA
DNA: TGTGCCTGGAGAAGTAGCGGAACCACCTACGAGCAGTACTTC
CDR3: CAWRSSGTTYEQYF

V: TRBV24-1
J: TRBJ1-1
size: NA
D: NA
DNA: TGTGCCACCACTCCGCCGCACACCCGGCAAGGGGCGCGAAACACTGAAGCTTTCTTT
CDR3: CATTPPHTRQGARNTEAFF

V: TRBV21-1
J: TRBJ1-2
size: NA
D: NA
DNA: TGTGCCAGCAGCAAAATCCCCACGAAGGGGATTGACTATGGCTACACCTTC
CDR3: CASSKIPTKGIDYGYTF

V: TRBV7-6
J: TRBJ1-3
size: NA
D: NA
DNA: TGTGCCAGCAGCTATACGTTGGGCCTCTCTGGAAACACCATATATTTT
CDR3: CASSYTLGLSGNTIYF

V: TRBV19
J: TRBJ2-7
size: once
D: TRBD2
DNA: TGTGCCAGTAGCCCCGGGACTAGCGGTTACGAGCAGTACTTC
CDR3: CASSPGTSGYEQYF

V: TRBV5-1
J: TRBJ1-1
size: NA
D: NA
DNA: TGCGCCAGCAGCTTAAGTGACGGAGGAGAAGCTTTCTTT
CDR3: CASSLSDGGEAFF

V: TRBV3-1/TRBV3-2
J: TRBJ1-1
size: NA
D: NA
DNA: TGTGCCAGCAGCCAAGCCAGGGCGAACACTGAAGCTTTCTTT
CDR3: CASSQARANTEAFF

V: TRBV6-5
J: TRBJ1-1
size: NA
D: NA
DNA: TGTGCCAGCAGTTACTCAAACCGGGGGAACACTGAAGCTTTCTTT
CDR3: CASSYSNRGNTEAFF

V: TRBV4-2
J: TRBJ1-1
size: few
D: TRBD1
DNA: TGTGCCAGCAGCCAAGCGACAGGGGGCGGGAATGAAGCTTTCTTT
CDR3: CASSQATGGGNEAFF

V: TRBV19
J: TRBJ1-2
size: NA
D: NA
DNA: TGTGCCAGTCGGGCCTACTCAGGGGAACCGCCCTATGGCTACACCTTC
CDR3: CASRAYSGEPPYGYTF

V: TRBV7-9
J: TRBJ2-7
size: NA
D: NA
DNA: TGTGCCAGCAGCTTAGTGACTGTATCTCCCTACGAGCAGTACTTC
CDR3: CASSLVTVSPYEQYF

V: TRBV6-5
J: TRBJ1-2
size: NA
D: TRBD1
DNA: TGTGCCAGCTCCGACAGGGTCCATGGCTACACCTTC
CDR3: CASSDRVHGYTF

V: TRBV11-3
J: TRBJ2-1
size: NA
D: NA
DNA: TGTGCCAGCAGCTTAGAATTTGGCGCCAGGGAAAGGCTCGCCGGCAATGAGCAGTTCTTC
CDR3: CASSLEFGARERLAGNEQFF

V: TRBV18
J: TRBJ2-7
size: NA
D: NA
DNA: TGTGCCAGCTCCCTGGGGGCAGCAGCATCCTACGAGCAGTACTTC
CDR3: CASSLGAAASYEQYF

V: TRBV27
J: TRBJ1-5
size: NA
D: NA
DNA: TGTGCCAGCAGCTCAGGGTGGAGCAATCAGCCCCAGCATTTT
CDR3: CASSSGWSNQPQHF

V: TRBV18
J: TRBJ1-1
size: NA
D: TRBD1
DNA: TGTGCCAGCTCACCGTACAGGGGGTGGGACACTGAAGCTTTCTTT
CDR3: CASSPYRGWDTEAFF

V: TRBV10-3
J: TRBJ2-1
size: NA
D: NA
DNA: TGTGCCATCAGTGAGTCGACAGGACTCAGGAATGAGCAGTTCTTC
CDR3: CAISESTGLRNEQFF

V: TRBV6-5
J: TRBJ2-2
size: once
D: NA
DNA: TGTGCCAGCCGAATAGACCGGGACACCGGGGAGCTGTTTTTT
CDR3: CASRIDRDTGELFF

V: TRBV19
J: TRBJ1-5
size: NA
D: TRBD1
DNA: TGTGCCAGTAGGGTTAGACAGGGACAATTGCAGCCCCAGCATTTT
CDR3: CASRVRQGQLQPQHF

V: TRBV19
J: TRBJ2-7
size: NA
D: TRBD2
DNA: TGTGCCAGTAGTGATGAGGCTAGCGGTTCCTACGAGCAGTACTTC
CDR3: CASSDEASGSYEQYF

V: TRBV5-6
J: TRBJ2-1
size: NA
D: TRBD2
DNA: TGTGCCAGCAGCTTGGAACTAGCGGGGCACAATGAGCAGTTCTTC
CDR3: CASSLELAGHNEQFF

V: TRBV7-9
J: TRBJ1-2
size: NA
D: NA
DNA: TGTGCCAGCAGCTCCAGACTGGCATGGCCACCAGGGAACCATGGCTACACCTTC
CDR3: CASSSRLAWPPGNHGYTF

V: TRBV27
J: TRBJ2-7
size: NA
D: TRBD1
DNA: TGTGCCAGCAGTTTAGGGGGACAGGGACCCTACGAGCAGTACTTC
CDR3: CASSLGGQGPYEQYF

V: TRBV5-1
J: TRBJ2-1
size: NA
D: TRBD2
DNA: TGCGCCAGCAGCTTGGGGGGACTAGCAGTCTACAATGAGCAGTTCTTC
CDR3: CASSLGGLAVYNEQFF

V: TRBV2
J: TRBJ2-1
size: NA
D: TRBD1
DNA: TGTGCCAGCAGCTTGACAGGGGGCTCCTACAATGAGCAGTTCTTC
CDR3: CASSLTGGSYNEQFF

V: TRBV5-1
J: TRBJ1-1
size: NA
D: TRBD1
DNA: TGCGCCAGCAGCCCCGGACAGGGGAGAAACACTGAAGCTTTCTTT
CDR3: CASSPGQGRNTEAFF

V: TRBV5-4
J: TRBJ1-6
size: NA
D: NA
DNA: TGTGCCAGCAGCTTGGACTTTAATTCACCCCTCCACTTT
CDR3: CASSLDFNSPLHF

V: TRBV21-1
J: TRBJ1-1
size: NA
D: NA
DNA: TGTGCCAGCAGCAAAGGACTGGGGACTGTCGAAGCTTTCTTT
CDR3: CASSKGLGTVEAFF

V: TRBV5-5
J: TRBJ1-5
size: NA
D: NA
DNA: TGTGCCAGCAGCTTGTCGCTAGCCAGTTATAGCAATCAGCCCCAGCATTTT
CDR3: CASSLSLASYSNQPQHF

V: TRBV2
J: TRBJ1-2
size: many
D: NA
DNA: TGTGCCAGCAGTGGAGTGTTAGCTAACTATGGCTACACCTTC
CDR3: CASSGVLANYGYTF